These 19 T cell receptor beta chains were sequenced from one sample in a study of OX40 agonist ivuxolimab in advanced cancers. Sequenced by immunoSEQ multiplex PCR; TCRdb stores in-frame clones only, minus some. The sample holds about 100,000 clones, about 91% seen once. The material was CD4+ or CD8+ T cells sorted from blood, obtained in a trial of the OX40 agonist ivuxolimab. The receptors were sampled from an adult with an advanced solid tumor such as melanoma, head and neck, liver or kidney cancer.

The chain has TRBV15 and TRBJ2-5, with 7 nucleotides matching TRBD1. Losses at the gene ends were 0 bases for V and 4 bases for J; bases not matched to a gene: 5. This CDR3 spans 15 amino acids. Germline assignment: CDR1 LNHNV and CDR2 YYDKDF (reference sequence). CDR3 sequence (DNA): TGTGCCACCAGCAGAGATAGAGGGGGCGGAGAGACCCAGTACTTC. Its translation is CATSRDRGGGETQYF.

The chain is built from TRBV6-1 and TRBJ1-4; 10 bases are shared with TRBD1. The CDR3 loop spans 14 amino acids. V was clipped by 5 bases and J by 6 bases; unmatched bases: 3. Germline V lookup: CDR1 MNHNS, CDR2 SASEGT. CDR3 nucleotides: TGTGCCAGCAGTCGGGACAGGGGATATGAAAAACTGTTTTTT. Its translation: CASSRDRGYEKLFF.

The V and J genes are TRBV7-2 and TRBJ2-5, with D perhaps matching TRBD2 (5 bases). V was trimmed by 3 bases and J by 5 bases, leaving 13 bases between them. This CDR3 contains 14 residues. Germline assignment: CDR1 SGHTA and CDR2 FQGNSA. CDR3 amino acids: CASSFPRWRETQYF. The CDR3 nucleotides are TGTGCCAGCAGCTTCCCCCGGTGGAGGGAGACCCAGTACTTC.

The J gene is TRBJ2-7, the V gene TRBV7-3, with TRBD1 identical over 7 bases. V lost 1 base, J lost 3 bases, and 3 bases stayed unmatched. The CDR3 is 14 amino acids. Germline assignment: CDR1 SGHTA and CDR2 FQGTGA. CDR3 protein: CASSLKGGLYEQYF. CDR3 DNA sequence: TGTGCCAGCAGCTTAAAAGGGGGCCTCTACGAGCAGTACTTC.

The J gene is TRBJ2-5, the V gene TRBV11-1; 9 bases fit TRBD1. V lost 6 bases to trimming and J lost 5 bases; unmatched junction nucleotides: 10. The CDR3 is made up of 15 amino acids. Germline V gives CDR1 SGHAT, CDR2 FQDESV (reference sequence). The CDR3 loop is CASRAGQGGEETQYF. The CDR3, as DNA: TGTGCCAGCAGAGCGGGACAGGGAGGTGAGGAGACCCAGTACTTC.

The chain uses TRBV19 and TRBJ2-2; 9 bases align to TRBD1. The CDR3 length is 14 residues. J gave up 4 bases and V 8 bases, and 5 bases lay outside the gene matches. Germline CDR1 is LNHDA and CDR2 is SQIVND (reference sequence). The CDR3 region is CASRWTGVTGELFF. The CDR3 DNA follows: TGTGCCAGTCGGTGGACAGGGGTCACCGGGGAGCTGTTTTTT.

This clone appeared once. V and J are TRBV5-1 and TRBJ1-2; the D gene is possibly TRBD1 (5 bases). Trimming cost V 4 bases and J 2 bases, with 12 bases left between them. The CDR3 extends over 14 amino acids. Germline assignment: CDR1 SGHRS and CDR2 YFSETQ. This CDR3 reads CASSPFGANYGYTF. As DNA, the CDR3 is TGCGCCAGCAGCCCTTTCGGGGCAAACTATGGCTACACCTTC.

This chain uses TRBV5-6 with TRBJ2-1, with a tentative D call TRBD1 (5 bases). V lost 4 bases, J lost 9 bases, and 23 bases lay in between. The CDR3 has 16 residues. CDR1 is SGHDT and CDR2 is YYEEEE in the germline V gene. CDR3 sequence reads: CASSPRKGRVFGEQFF. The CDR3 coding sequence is TGTGCCAGCAGCCCTAGGAAGGGCAGGGTGTTTGGTGAGCAGTTCTTC.

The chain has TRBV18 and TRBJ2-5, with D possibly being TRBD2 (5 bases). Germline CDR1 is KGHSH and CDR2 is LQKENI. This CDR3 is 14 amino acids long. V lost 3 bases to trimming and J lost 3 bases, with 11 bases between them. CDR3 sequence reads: CASSPIIGKETQYF. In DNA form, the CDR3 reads TGTGCCAGCTCACCTATAATCGGGAAAGAGACCCAGTACTTC.

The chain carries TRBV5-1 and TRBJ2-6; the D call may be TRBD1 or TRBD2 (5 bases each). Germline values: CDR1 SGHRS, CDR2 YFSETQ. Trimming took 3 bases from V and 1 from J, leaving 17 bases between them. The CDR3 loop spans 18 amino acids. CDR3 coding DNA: TGCGCCAGCAGCTCTGGCTTCGCAGGGAGATCTGGGGCCAACGTCCTGACTTTC. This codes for CASSSGFAGRSGANVLTF.

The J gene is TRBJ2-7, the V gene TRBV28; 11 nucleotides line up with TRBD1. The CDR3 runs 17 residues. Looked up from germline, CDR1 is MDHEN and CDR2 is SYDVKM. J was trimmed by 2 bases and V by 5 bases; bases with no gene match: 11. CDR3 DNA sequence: TGTGCCAGCAGTCCCTGGGGGGACAGGGGGAGTACCTACGAGCAGTACTTC. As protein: CASSPWGDRGSTYEQYF.

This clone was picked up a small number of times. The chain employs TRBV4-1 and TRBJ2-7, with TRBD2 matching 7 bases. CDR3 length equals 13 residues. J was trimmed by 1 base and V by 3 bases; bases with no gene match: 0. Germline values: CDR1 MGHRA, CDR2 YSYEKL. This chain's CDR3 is CASSQRESYEQYF. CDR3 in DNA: TGCGCCAGCAGCCAGCGGGAGTCCTACGAGCAGTACTTC.

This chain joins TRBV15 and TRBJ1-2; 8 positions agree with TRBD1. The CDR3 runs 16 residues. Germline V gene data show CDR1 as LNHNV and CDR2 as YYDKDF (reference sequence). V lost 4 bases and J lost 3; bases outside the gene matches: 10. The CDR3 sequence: CATSKTGVGRDYGYTF. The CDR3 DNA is TGTGCCACCAGCAAGACAGGGGTCGGGCGGGACTATGGCTACACCTTC.

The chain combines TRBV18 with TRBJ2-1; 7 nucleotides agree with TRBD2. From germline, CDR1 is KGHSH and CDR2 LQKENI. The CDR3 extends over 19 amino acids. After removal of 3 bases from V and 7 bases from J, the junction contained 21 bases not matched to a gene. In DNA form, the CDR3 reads TGTGCCAGCTCACCCCCACGGCGCGGGAGTGAACAGATAAAAAATGAGCAGTTCTTC. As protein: CASSPPRRGSEQIKNEQFF.

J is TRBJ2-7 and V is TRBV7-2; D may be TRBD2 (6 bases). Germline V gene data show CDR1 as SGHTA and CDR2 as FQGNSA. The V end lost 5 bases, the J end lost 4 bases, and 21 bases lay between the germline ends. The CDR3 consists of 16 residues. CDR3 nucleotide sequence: TGTGCCAGCAGCCCCGCCGGACGGAGGGCCGGGTACGAGCAGTACTTC. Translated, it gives CASSPAGRRAGYEQYF.

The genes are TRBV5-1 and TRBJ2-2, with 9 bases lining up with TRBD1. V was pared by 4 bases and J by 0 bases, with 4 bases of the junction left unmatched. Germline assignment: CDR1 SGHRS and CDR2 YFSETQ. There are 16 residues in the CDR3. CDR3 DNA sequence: TGCGCCAGCAGCGGGACAGGGTTCGCGAACACCGGGGAGCTGTTTTTT. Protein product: CASSGTGFANTGELFF.

CDR3 sequence (DNA): TGTGCCAGCAGCAGGGACACAGATCAGCCCCAGCATTTT. The encoded protein is CASSRDTDQPQHF. The chain links TRBV7-9 to TRBJ1-5; TRBD1 might be the D (6 bases). Germline V gene sequence: CDR1 SEHNR, CDR2 FQNEAQ (reference sequence). The CDR3 consists of 13 residues. Trimming shortened V by 5 bases and J by 5 bases, and 10 bases separated the two germline ends.

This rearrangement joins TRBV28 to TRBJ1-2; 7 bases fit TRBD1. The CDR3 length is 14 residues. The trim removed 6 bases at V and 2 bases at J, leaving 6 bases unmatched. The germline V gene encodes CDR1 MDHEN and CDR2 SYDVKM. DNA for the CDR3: TGTGCCAGCAGCCATCGGGACAGAAACTATGGCTACACCTTC. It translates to CASSHRDRNYGYTF.

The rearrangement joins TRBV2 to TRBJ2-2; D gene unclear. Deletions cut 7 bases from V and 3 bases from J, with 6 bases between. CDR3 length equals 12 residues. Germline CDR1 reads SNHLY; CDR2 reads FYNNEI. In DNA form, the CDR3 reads TGTGCCAGCAATTGGCACACCGGGGAGCTGTTTTTT. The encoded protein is CASNWHTGELFF.